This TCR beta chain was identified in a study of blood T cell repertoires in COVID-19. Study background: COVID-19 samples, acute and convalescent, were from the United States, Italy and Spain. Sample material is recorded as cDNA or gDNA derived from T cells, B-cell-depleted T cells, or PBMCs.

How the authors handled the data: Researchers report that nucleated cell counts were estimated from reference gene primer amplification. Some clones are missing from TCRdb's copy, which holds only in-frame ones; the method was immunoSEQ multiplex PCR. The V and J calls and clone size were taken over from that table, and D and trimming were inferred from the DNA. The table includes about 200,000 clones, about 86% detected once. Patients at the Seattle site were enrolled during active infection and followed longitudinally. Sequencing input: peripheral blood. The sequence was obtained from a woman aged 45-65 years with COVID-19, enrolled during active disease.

The CDR3 loop reads CAISLDRAVGNEQYF. The CDR3 coding sequence is TGTGCCATCAGCCTGGACAGGGCGGTGGGGAACGAGCAGTACTTC. The genes are TRBV10-3 and TRBJ2-7; TRBD1 agrees at 8 bases. Trimming removed 6 bases from V and 5 bases from J; junction bases left unmatched: 12. This CDR3 is built from 15 residues. Germline CDR1 and CDR2: ENHRY and SYGVKD.